What follows are 20 T cell receptor beta chains derived from one specimen sequenced in a study of Graves' ophthalmopathy and Graves' hyperthyroidism. Beta-chain TCR CDR3 regions were amplified from RNA transcripts. RT-PCR in the first round used HTBI primers; a second-round multiplex PCR followed. One entry per CDR3 protein results from TCRdb running MiXCR on the multiplex PCR reads. Among 300,000 to 400,000 distinct CDR3 sequences listed, about a sixth were seen once. Input material: peripheral blood. The receptors shown here come from an adult man with Graves' ophthalmopathy.

This chain joins TRBV6-1 and TRBJ2-7; D is ambiguous. The germline CDR1 and CDR2 sequences are MNHNS and SASEGT. The CDR3 runs to 14 residues. Trimming stripped 4 bases from V and 3 bases from J, with 13 bases between. This chain's CDR3 is CASSVQDGYYEQYF. As DNA, the CDR3 is TGTGCCAGCAGTGTGCAGGACGGATACTACGAGCAGTACTTC.

The rearrangement joins TRBV30 to TRBJ2-7, with 11 bases identical to TRBD1. Losses at the gene ends were 8 bases for V and 2 bases for J; bases not matched to a gene: 2. This CDR3 has 12 residues. Germline assignment: CDR1 GTSNPN and CDR2 SVGIG (reference sequence). CDR3 coding DNA: TGTGCCACGGGACAGGGGGCCTACGAGCAGTACTTC. Translating it yields CATGQGAYEQYF.

In its sample, this clonotype was seen many times. This chain links TRBV11-1 with TRBJ1-1, with 10 bases that match TRBD1. In germline, CDR1 is SGHAT, CDR2 FQDESV (reference sequence). This CDR3 has 16 amino acids. The ends lost 5 bases at V and 0 bases at J; junction bases unmatched: 6. CDR3 protein: CASSPRDRGMNTEAFF. The CDR3 DNA is TGTGCCAGCAGCCCCCGGGACAGGGGAATGAACACTGAAGCTTTCTTT.

This clonotype was recorded a few times. This may be a read error, as it is one base from a much larger clone. This rearrangement joins TRBV6-1 to TRBJ2-7, with 7 bases lining up with TRBD1. Germline V lookup: CDR1 MNHNS, CDR2 SASEGT. The length of the CDR3 is 14 residues. CDR3 coding DNA: TGTACCAGCAGTCGCGTCCGACAGGGCCACGAGCAGTACTTC. Protein sequence: CTSSRVRQGHEQYF.

The chain employs TRBV19 and TRBJ1-2; the match to TRBD1 covers 7 bases. The CDR3 spans 14 residues. J lost 9 bases, V lost 4 bases, and 11 bases had no gene match. Germline values: CDR1 LNHDA, CDR2 SQIVND (reference sequence). The CDR3, as DNA: TGTGCCAGTAGTAGGGACAGAAGTGGGTCCCGCTACACCTTC. Translating gives CASSRDRSGSRYTF. The variable domain in full, completed from reference TRBV19 and TRBJ1-2, reads DGGITQSPKYLFRKEGQNVTLSCEQNLNHDAMYWYRQDPGQGLRLIYYSQIVNDFQKGDIAEGYSVSREKKESFPLTVTSAQKNPTAFYLCASSRDRSGSRYTFGSGTRLTVV.

This clonotype was detected ten times or more. V and J are TRBV7-3 and TRBJ2-5; TRBD2 matches at 7 bases. V lost 5 bases and J lost 2; bases outside the gene matches: 8. Germline V gives CDR1 SGHTA, CDR2 FQGTGA. The CDR3 contains 15 residues. The CDR3 reads CASSPAGTTQETQYF. In nucleotides, the CDR3 is TGTGCCAGCAGCCCCGCCGGGACTACGCAAGAGACCCAGTACTTC.

Ten or more counts support this clonotype. The CDR3 is CASSYGTGGKTSDGYTF. For the CDR3, the DNA is TGTGCCAGCAGCTATGGGACAGGGGGAAAAACATCAGATGGCTACACCTTC. V gene TRBV5-6 combines with J gene TRBJ1-2; TRBD1 matches at 11 bases. The CDR3 is 17 residues long. V gave up 3 bases and J gave up 6 bases; unmatched junction bases: 13. The V gene's germline CDR1 is SGHDT and CDR2 YYEEEE.

The J gene is TRBJ2-5, the V gene TRBV6-1, with D tentatively TRBD2 (6 bases). CDR3 length equals 14 residues. V lost 6 bases and J 4 bases, leaving 15 bases between the germline ends. Germline assignment: CDR1 MNHNS and CDR2 SASEGT. The CDR3 reads CASRQKGGGETQYF. The CDR3 DNA is TGTGCCAGCAGGCAGAAGGGAGGAGGAGAGACCCAGTACTTC.

The sample holds many counts of this clonotype. The chain is built from TRBV14 and TRBJ1-2; a weak D match, TRBD1 (5 bases). Germline-derived CDR1 and CDR2 are SGHDN and FVKESK. Trimming removed 2 bases from V and 3 bases from J, with 7 bases in between. The CDR3 has 13 residues. The CDR3 spells CASSQMTDYGYTF. CDR3 DNA sequence: TGTGCCAGCAGCCAAATGACAGACTATGGCTACACCTTC. The complete variable domain, with remaining parts taken from reference TRBV14 and TRBJ1-2, reads EAGVTQFPSHSVIEKGQTVTLRCDPISGHDNLYWYRRVMGKEIKFLLHFVKESKQDESGMPNNRFLAERTGGTYSTLKVQPAELEDSGVYFCASSQMTDYGYTFGSGTRLTVV.

The chain combines TRBV6-1 with TRBJ1-2; TRBD1 matches at 7 bases. After removal of 4 bases from V and 3 bases from J, the junction contained 11 bases not matched to a gene. This CDR3 contains 16 residues. Germline CDR1 reads MNHNS; CDR2 reads SASEGT. The CDR3 coding sequence is TGTGCCAGCAGTGCGTACTCCCCGACAGGGTACTATGGCTACACCTTC. Translation gives CASSAYSPTGYYGYTF.

This clonotype has a count of ten or more. The rearrangement links TRBV28 to TRBJ2-5, with D perhaps matching TRBD1 (6 bases). This CDR3 spans 16 amino acids. V lost 5 bases and J lost 1, with 17 bases in between. Germline loops: CDR1 MDHEN, CDR2 SYDVKM. The DNA for the CDR3 is TGTGCCAGCAGTCCCCGTTTTCAGGGGATCCAAGAGACCCAGTACTTC. Residues: CASSPRFQGIQETQYF.

This clonotype was seen at least ten times. In DNA form, the CDR3 reads TGCGCCAGCAGCTCTAGCGGGAGCAGTGAGGAGACCCAGTACTTC. It encodes CASSSSGSSEETQYF. The genes are TRBV5-1 and TRBJ2-5, with 10 bases lining up with TRBD2. Per the germline V gene, CDR1 is SGHRS and CDR2 is YFSETQ. There are 15 residues in the CDR3. The junction had 7 bases not matched to a gene; V was cut back by 3 bases and J by 5 bases. Full variable domain (rest looked up from reference TRBV5-1 and TRBJ2-5): KAGVTQTPRYLIKTRGQQVTLSCSPISGHRSVSWYQQTPGQGLQFLFEYFSETQRNKGNFPGRFSGRQFSNSRSEMNVSTLELGDSALYLCASSSSGSSEETQYFGPGTRLLVL.

This rearrangement joins TRBV28 to TRBJ2-5; 9 bases match TRBD1. Germline V gives CDR1 MDHEN, CDR2 SYDVKM. This CDR3 is built from 14 residues. Trimming removed 5 bases from V and 5 bases from J; junction bases left unmatched: 6. The CDR3 DNA sequence: TGTGCCAGCAGTCCCGGGACAGGGTACGAGACCCAGTACTTC. It specifies CASSPGTGYETQYF.

This clonotype has at least ten counts. This sequence joins TRBV28 and TRBJ1-1; 7 bases line up with TRBD1. Trimming at V came to 3 bases and at J to 10 bases, leaving 2 bases not matched to a gene. The CDR3 consists of 11 residues. Germline V CDR1 and CDR2: MDHEN, SYDVKM. The CDR3 sequence: CASSLTGTAFF. The DNA of the CDR3 is TGTGCCAGCAGTTTGACAGGGACAGCTTTCTTT.

This clonotype came up many times. This rearrangement joins TRBV9 to TRBJ2-1, with D perhaps matching TRBD2 (5 bases). Germline values: CDR1 SGDLS, CDR2 YYNGEE. V was cut by 4 bases and J by 7 bases, with 12 bases left in between. The CDR3 is made up of 13 amino acids. CDR3 nucleotides: TGTGCCAGCAGCCAACCGAGGGCGAATGAGCAGTTCTTC. Its protein is CASSQPRANEQFF.

The table lists this clonotype with many counts. It may be a read error: a sequence one base away is much more abundant. The final CDR3 position lacks the conserved phenylalanine or tryptophan, pointing to a likely read error. This chain links TRBV20-1 with TRBJ2-7; 8 positions agree with TRBD2. CDR1 DFQATT and CDR2 SNEGSKA come from the germline V gene (reference sequence). The V and J ends lost 1 base and 5 bases, in that order; junction bases with no gene match: 13. The CDR3 length is 16 residues. The CDR3 sequence: CSARGPAAGGLNEQYL. The CDR3 DNA is TGCAGTGCTAGAGGCCCCGCTGCGGGGGGTCTTAACGAGCAGTACCTC.

In its sample, this clonotype was seen many times. This sequence joins TRBV20-1 and TRBJ2-7; TRBD2 aligns across 8 bases. The V gene end was trimmed by 6 bases and the J gene end by 9 bases; junction bases not matched to a gene: 13. The CDR3 contains 13 residues. The germline V gene encodes CDR1 DFQATT and CDR2 SNEGSKA (reference sequence). The CDR3 DNA reads as TGCAGTGCCCGGACTAGCCCCATGGAAGCGCAGTACTTC. Protein product: CSARTSPMEAQYF.

The V gene is TRBV6-1, the J gene TRBJ1-5; TRBD1 might be the D (5 bases). The CDR3 spans 13 residues. V gave up 4 bases and J gave up 7 bases, with 11 bases separating them. Germline loops: CDR1 MNHNS, CDR2 SASEGT. The CDR3 region has the DNA TGTGCCAGCAGTGTAGGGACTCTGCAGCCCCAGCATTTT. Its translation is CASSVGTLQPQHF.

This clonotype was observed at least ten times. The CDR3, as DNA: TGTGCCAGCAGCTTAGTTGGCGGGAGGGCGAATGAGCAGTTCTTC. It specifies CASSLVGGRANEQFF. The V and J genes are TRBV7-6 and TRBJ2-1; 9 positions match TRBD2. The CDR3 length is 15 residues. The J segment lost 7 bases and the V segment lost 1 base, leaving 5 bases of the junction unmatched. Germline CDR1 SGHVS, CDR2 FNYEAQ.

This clonotype was picked up many times. The V and J genes are TRBV28 and TRBJ2-5; 11 nucleotides agree with TRBD2. The ends lost 3 bases at V and 3 bases at J; junction bases unmatched: 9. This CDR3 has 17 residues. Germline V gene sequence: CDR1 MDHEN, CDR2 SYDVKM. The CDR3 bases are TGTGCCAGCAGTTTCCCCTTGGGGACTAGCGGAAAAGAGACCCAGTACTTC. It specifies CASSFPLGTSGKETQYF.